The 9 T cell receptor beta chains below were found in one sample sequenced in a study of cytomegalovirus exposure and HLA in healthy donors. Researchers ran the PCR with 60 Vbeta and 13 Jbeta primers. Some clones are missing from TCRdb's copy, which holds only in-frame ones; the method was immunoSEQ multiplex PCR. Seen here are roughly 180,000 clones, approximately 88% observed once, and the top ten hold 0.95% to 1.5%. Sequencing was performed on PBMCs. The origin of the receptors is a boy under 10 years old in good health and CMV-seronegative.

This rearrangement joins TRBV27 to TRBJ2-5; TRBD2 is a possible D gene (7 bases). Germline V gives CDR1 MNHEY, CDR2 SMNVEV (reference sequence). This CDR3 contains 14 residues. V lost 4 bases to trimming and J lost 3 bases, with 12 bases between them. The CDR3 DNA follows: TGTGCCAGCAGTTGGGGGGGCGGGGAAGAGACCCAGTACTTC. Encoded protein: CASSWGGGEETQYF.

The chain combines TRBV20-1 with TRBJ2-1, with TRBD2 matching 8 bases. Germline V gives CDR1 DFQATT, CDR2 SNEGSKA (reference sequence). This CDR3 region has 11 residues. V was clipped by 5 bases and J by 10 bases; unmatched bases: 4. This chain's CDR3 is CSAQGLGEQFF. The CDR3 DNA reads TGCAGTGCTCAGGGACTAGGGGAGCAGTTCTTC.

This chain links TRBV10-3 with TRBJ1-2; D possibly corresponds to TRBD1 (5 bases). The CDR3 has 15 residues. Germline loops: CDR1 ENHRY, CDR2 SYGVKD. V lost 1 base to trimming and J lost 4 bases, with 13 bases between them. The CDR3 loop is CAISEWGRISYGYTF. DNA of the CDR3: TGTGCCATCAGTGAGTGGGGGAGGATCTCCTATGGCTACACCTTC.

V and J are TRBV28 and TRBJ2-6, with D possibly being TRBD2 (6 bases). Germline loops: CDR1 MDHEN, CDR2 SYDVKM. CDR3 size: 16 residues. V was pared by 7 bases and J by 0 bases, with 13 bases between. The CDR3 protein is CASKSSGFSGANVLTF. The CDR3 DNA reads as TGTGCCAGCAAAAGTAGCGGATTCTCTGGGGCCAACGTCCTGACTTTC.

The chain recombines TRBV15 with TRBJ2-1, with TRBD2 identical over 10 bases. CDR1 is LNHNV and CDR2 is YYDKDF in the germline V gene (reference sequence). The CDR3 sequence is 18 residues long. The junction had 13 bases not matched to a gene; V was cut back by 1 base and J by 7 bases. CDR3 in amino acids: CATSRGAPGTSDRNEQFF. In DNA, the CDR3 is TGTGCCACCAGCAGAGGGGCGCCTGGGACTAGCGATCGAAATGAGCAGTTCTTC.

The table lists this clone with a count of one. CDR3 nucleotide sequence: TGTGCCAGTAAGGGGCAGGGCCAGGGAAATGAAAAACTGTTTTTT. This sequence encodes CASKGQGQGNEKLFF. This chain connects TRBV19 to TRBJ1-4; possible D gene TRBD1, 5 bases. CDR1 is LNHDA, CDR2 SQIVND, per germline (reference sequence). The V and J ends lost 7 bases and 5 bases respectively, with 17 bases between them. This CDR3 has 15 residues.

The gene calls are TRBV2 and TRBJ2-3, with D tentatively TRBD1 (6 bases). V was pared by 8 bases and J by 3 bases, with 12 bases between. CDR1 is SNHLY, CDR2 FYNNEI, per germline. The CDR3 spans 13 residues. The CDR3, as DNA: TGTGCCAGCCCCTCACAGGGAACAGATACGCAGTATTTT. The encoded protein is CASPSQGTDTQYF.

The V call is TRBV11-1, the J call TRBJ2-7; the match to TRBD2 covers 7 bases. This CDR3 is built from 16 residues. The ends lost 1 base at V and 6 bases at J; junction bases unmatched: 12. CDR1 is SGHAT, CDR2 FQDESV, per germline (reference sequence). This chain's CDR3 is CASSLGSPAVAGEQYF. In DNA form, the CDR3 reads TGTGCCAGCAGCTTAGGGTCCCCTGCTGTAGCGGGCGAGCAGTACTTC.

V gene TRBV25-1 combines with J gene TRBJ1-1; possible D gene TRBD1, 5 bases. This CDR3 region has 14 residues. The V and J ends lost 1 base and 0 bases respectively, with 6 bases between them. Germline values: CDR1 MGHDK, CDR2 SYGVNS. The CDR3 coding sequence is TGTGCCAGCAGTGAATGGGGGGTGAACACTGAAGCTTTCTTT. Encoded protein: CASSEWGVNTEAFF.